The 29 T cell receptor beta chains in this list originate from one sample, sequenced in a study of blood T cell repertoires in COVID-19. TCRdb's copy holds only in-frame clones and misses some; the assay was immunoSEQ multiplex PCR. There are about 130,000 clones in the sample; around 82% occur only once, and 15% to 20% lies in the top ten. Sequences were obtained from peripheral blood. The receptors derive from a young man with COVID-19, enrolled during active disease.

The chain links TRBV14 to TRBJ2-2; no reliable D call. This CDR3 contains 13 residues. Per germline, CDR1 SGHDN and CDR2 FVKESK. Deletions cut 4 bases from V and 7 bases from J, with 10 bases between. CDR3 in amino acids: CASSPVLRGELFF. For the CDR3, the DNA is TGTGCCAGCAGCCCCGTACTTCGCGGGGAGCTGTTTTTT.

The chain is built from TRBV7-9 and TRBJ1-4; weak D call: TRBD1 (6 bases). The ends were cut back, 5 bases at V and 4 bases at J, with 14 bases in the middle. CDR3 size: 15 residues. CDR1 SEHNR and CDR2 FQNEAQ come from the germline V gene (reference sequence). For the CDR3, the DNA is TGTGCCAGCAGCGCCTCGGACAGTGATAATGAAAAACTGTTTTTT. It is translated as CASSASDSDNEKLFF.

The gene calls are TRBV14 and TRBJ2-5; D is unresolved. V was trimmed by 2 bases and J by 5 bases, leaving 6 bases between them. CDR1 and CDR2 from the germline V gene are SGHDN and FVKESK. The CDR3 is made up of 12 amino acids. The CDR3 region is CASSQIAETQYF. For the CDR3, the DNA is TGTGCCAGCAGCCAAATCGCGGAGACCCAGTACTTC.

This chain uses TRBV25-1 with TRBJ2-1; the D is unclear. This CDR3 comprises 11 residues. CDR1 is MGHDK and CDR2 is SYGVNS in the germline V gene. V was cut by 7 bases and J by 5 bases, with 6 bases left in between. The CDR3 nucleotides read TGTGCCAGCAACCGGGACAATGAGCAGTTCTTC. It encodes CASNRDNEQFF.

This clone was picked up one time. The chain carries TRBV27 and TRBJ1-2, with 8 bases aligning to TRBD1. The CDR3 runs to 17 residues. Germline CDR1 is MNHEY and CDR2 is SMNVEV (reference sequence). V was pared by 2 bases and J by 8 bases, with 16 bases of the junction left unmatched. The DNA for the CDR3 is TGTGCCAGCAGTTTAGGCCGGAGGGCAGGGGGCGTGCGCGGCTACACCTTC. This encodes CASSLGRRAGGVRGYTF.

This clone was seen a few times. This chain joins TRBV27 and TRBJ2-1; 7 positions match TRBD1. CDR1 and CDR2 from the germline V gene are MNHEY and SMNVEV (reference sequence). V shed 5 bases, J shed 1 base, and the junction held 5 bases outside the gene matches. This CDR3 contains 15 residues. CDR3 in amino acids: CASSVGQLSYNEQFF. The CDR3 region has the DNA TGTGCCAGCAGTGTGGGACAGTTGTCCTACAATGAGCAGTTCTTC.

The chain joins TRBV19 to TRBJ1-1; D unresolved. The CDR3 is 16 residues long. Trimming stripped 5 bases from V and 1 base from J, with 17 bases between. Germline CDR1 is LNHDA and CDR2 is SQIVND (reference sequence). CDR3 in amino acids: CASSPRPKIANTEAFF. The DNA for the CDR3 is TGTGCCAGTAGTCCCCGACCGAAGATAGCGAACACTGAAGCTTTCTTT.

This chain's CDR3 is CASSPLGGTEAFF. CDR3 bases: TGTGCCAGCAGTCCATTAGGGGGTACTGAAGCTTTCTTT. The chain combines TRBV7-9 with TRBJ1-1, with D perhaps matching TRBD1 (6 bases). V was cut by 6 bases and J by 5 bases, with 13 bases left in between. The CDR3 sequence is 13 residues long. Looked up from germline, CDR1 is SEHNR and CDR2 is FQNEAQ (reference sequence).

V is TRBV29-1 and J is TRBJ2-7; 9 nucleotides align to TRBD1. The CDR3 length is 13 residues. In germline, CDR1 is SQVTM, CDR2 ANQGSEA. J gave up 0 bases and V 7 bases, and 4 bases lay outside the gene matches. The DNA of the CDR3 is TGCAGCGCAGGGACAGGGACCTCCTACGAGCAGTACTTC. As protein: CSAGTGTSYEQYF.

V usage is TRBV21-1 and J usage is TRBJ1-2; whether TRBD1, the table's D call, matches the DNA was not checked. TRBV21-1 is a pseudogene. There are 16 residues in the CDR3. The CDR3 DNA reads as TGTGCCAGCAGCAAAGCCGCAGGGGGTGATCAGTTTGGCTACACCTTC. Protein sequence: CASSKAAGGDQFGYTF.

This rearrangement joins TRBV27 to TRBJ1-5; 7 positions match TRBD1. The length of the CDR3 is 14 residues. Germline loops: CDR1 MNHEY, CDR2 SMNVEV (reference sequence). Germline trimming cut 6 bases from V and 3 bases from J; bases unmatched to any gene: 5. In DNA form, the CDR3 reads TGTGCCAGCAGCCCGGACAGGCTCAATCAGCCCCAGCATTTT. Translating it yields CASSPDRLNQPQHF.

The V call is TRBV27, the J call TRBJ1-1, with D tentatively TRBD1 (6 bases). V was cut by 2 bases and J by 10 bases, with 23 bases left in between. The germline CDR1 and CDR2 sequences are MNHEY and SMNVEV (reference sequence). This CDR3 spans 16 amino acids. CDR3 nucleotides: TGTGCCAGCAGTTTACGACAGGACTTAGGAAGGGAGGGAGCTTTCTTT. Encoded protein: CASSLRQDLGREGAFF.

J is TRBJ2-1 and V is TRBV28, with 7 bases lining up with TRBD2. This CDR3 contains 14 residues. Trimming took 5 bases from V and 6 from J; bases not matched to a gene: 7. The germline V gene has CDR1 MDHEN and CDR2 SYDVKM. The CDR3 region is CASSPGLEVNEQFF. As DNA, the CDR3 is TGTGCCAGCAGTCCCGGACTAGAAGTCAATGAGCAGTTCTTC.

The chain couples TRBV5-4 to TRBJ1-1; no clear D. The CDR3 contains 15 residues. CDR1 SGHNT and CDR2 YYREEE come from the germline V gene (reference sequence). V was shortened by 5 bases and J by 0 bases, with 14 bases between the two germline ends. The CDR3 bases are TGTGCCAGCAGTCTGGGAGGATTCATGAACACTGAAGCTTTCTTT. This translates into CASSLGGFMNTEAFF.

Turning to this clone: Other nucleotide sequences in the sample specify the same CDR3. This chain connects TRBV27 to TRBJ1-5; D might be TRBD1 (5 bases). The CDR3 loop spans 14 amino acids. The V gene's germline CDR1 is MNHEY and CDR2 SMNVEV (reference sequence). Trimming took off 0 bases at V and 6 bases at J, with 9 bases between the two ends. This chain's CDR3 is CASSLSGGGQPQHF. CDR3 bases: TGTGCCAGCAGTTTATCTGGGGGGGGTCAGCCCCAGCATTTT.

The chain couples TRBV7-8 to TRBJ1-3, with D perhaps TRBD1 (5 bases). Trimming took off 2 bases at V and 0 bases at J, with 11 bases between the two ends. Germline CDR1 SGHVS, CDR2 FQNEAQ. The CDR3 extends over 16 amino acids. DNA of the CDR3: TGTGCCAGCAGCTTAATATGGGGGGACTCTGGAAACACCATATATTTT. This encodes CASSLIWGDSGNTIYF.

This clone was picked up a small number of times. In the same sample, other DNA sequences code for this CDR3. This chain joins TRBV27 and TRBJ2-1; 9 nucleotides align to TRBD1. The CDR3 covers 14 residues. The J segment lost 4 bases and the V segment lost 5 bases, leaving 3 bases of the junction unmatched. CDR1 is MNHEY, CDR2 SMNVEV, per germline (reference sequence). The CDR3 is CASSRTGAYNEQFF. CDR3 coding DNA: TGTGCCAGCAGTAGGACAGGGGCTTACAATGAGCAGTTCTTC.

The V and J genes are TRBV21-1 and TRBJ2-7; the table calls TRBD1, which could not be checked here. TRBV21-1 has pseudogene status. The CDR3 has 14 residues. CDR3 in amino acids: CASSTGTGSYEQYF. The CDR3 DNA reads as TGTGCCAGCAGTACCGGGACAGGGTCCTACGAGCAGTACTTC.

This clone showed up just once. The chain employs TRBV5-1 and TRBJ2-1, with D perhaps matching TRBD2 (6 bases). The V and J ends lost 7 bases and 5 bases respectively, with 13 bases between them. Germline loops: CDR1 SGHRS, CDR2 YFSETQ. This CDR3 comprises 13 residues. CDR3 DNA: TGCGCCAGCTACTTCCAGCGGGACAATGAGCAGTTCTTC. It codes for CASYFQRDNEQFF.

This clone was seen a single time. The CDR3 region is CASSGVPAGGLIAKNIQYF. CDR3 sequence (DNA): TGTGCCAGCAGTGGTGTCCCAGCGGGGGGTTTGATAGCCAAAAACATTCAGTACTTC. The J gene is TRBJ2-4, the V gene TRBV6-1, with TRBD2 matching 9 bases. CDR1 and CDR2 (germline): MNHNS, SASEGT. Germline trimming cut 4 bases from V and 0 bases from J; bases unmatched to any gene: 13. The CDR3 sequence is 19 residues long.

CDR3 sequence (DNA): TGCGCCAGCAGCTTGGAACCTAGCGGGAGGTCCGATACGCAGTATTTT. Translated, it gives CASSLEPSGRSDTQYF. This chain links TRBV5-1 with TRBJ2-3; 11 bases are a match to TRBD2. The J segment lost 6 bases and the V segment lost 0 bases, leaving 6 bases of the junction unmatched. Germline V CDR1 and CDR2: SGHRS, YFSETQ. This CDR3 comprises 16 residues. Together with reference TRBV5-1 and TRBJ2-3, the CDR3 gives the full variable domain: KAGVTQTPRYLIKTRGQQVTLSCSPISGHRSVSWYQQTPGQGLQFLFEYFSETQRNKGNFPGRFSGRQFSNSRSEMNVSTLELGDSALYLCASSLEPSGRSDTQYFGPGTRLTVL.

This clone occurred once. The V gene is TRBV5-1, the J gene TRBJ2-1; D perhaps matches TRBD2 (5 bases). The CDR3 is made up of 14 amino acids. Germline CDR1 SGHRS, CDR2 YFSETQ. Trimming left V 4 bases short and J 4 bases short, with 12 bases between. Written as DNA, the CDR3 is TGCGCCAGCAGCCCCGCGGACTTTTACAATGAGCAGTTCTTC. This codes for CASSPADFYNEQFF.

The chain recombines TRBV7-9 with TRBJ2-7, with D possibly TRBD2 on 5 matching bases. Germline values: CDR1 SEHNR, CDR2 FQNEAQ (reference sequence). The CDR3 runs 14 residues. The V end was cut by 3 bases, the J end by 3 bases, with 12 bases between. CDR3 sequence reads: CASSFFDGNYEQYF. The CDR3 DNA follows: TGTGCCAGCAGCTTCTTTGACGGGAACTACGAGCAGTACTTC.

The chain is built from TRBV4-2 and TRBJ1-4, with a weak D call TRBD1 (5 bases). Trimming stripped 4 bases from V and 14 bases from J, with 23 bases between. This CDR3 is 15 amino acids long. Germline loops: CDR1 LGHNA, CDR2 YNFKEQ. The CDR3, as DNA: TGTGCCAGCAGCCGCGGGACCTCAGCCGAGGGGCGGCTGTTTTTT. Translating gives CASSRGTSAEGRLFF.

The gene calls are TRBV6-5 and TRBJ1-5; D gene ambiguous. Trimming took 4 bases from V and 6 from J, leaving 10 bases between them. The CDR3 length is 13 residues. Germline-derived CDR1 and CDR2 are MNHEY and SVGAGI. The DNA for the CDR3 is TGTGCCAGCAGTTTGGGAGGTTTTCAGCCCCAGCATTTT. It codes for CASSLGGFQPQHF.

CDR3 residues: CASSLRTSGGFDTQYF. Here the CDR3 DNA reads TGTGCCAGCAGCCTCCGGACTAGCGGGGGTTTTGATACGCAGTATTTT. The V and J genes are TRBV3-1 (or the pseudogene TRBV3-2) and TRBJ2-3, with 13 bases matching TRBD2. The CDR3 has 16 residues. V was pared by 4 bases and J by 6 bases, with 7 bases of the junction left unmatched. The germline V gene has CDR1 LGHDT and CDR2 YNNKEL (reference sequence).

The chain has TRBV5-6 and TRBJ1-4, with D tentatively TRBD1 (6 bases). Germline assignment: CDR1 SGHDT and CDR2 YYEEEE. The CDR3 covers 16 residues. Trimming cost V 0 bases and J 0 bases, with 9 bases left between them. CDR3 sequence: CASSLAGAATNEKLFF. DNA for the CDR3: TGTGCCAGCAGCTTGGCAGGGGCTGCAACTAATGAAAAACTGTTTTTT.

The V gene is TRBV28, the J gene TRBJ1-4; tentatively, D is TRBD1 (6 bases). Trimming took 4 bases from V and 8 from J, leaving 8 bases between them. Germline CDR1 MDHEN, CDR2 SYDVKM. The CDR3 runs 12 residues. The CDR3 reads CASSSQGEKLFF. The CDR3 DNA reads TGTGCCAGCAGTTCCCAGGGGGAAAAACTGTTTTTT.

The CDR3 protein is CASSRGQAYGYTF. Here the CDR3 DNA reads TGTGCCAGCAGTCGAGGACAGGCTTATGGCTACACCTTC. The V call is TRBV6-5, the J call TRBJ1-2; 7 nucleotides agree with TRBD1. V trimming: 5 bases; J trimming: 5 bases; junction bases outside the gene matches: 5. Germline CDR1 reads MNHEY; CDR2 reads SVGAGI. The CDR3 is made up of 13 amino acids.